This T cell receptor (beta chain) comes out of a study of post-analysis software for immune sequencing data. Study-level background: Relapsing-remitting, secondary progressive and progressive-relapsing forms made up the multiple sclerosis disease courses. Study-level points and caveats: About five TRBV segments, including TRBV5-6, TRBV5-1 and TRBV20-1, were more frequent in patients than controls. Batch-matched samples strongly co-clustered by F measure. Those with multiple sclerosis, the patient group, showed significantly lower normalized Chao1 diversity than controls.

CDR1 and CDR2 (germline): MGHRA, YSYEKL. This CDR3 contains 17 residues. J was trimmed by 3 bases and V by 0 bases; bases with no gene match: 7. A note on this clonotype: Its antigen remains unknown.

Carried by the TCR beta cDNA libraries were unique molecular identifiers. Starting from about 0.98 to 11 million T cells, the study yielded hundreds of thousands of cDNA molecules. TCRdb redid the calling of the PCR reads with MiXCR, one entry per CDR3 protein. The table has around 700,000 distinct CDR3 sequences, about 60% seen once. This clonotype originated in a girl aged 2 to 10 with multiple sclerosis. This chain links TRBV4-1 with TRBJ1-5; 8 bases line up with TRBD1. The sequencing input was blood. The CDR3 loop is CASSQDTGGGVNQPQHF. In nucleotides, the CDR3 is TGCGCCAGCAGCCAAGATACAGGGGGAGGGGTCAATCAGCCCCAGCATTTT.